Detailed here is one T cell receptor beta chain. Its antigen is unknown. This may be a read error: a much more frequent sequence differs by one nucleotide. This entry belongs to a study of identical twins. Points from the study as a whole: Among monozygotic twins, out-of-frame TCR alpha sharing exceeded what models predicted. Memory repertoires lacked the insertion deficit that abundant cord blood beta clonotypes showed. Cross-sectional statistics, not tracking of the same donors, supported the conclusions.

This CDR3 has 17 residues. Deletions cut 5 bases from V and 0 bases from J, with 20 bases between. Germline CDR1 MNHNS, CDR2 SASEGT. Template switching added a universal primer site; cDNA carried unique molecular identifiers. Each CDR3 protein gets one entry after TCRdb re-called the 5' RACE reads with MiXCR. This sample has 450,000 or so distinct CDR3 sequences, with approximately 15% found just once. A further study also used this sample, focusing on yellow fever vaccine responses in identical twins.

The specimen sequenced was CD4+ T cells sorted from blood. The TCR sequence derives from a woman aged 18-29 years in good health. The genes are TRBV6-1 and TRBJ2-7; D uncertain. The CDR3 coding sequence is TGTGCCAGCAGTATGGGTTTAGGGCAGGTGAGCTCCTACGAGCAGTACTTC. Translation gives CASSMGLGQVSSYEQYF.